One sample yielded the 19 T cell receptor beta chains listed below, sequenced in a study of regulatory and conventional T cells in RAG deficiency. Using immunoSEQ multiplex PCR, the repertoire was profiled, and TCRdb retains in-frame clones only, with some absent. The table has 20,000 to 25,000 clones, 95% to 96% seen once. The sorted conventional CD4+ T cells were CD25-low and CD127-high, with genomic DNA sequenced. These same records also appear under a second study, on regulatory T cells. That paper adds: The primer mix had 52 TRBV and 13 TRBJ primers.

Sequencing was performed on CD25- CD4+ T cells sorted from blood. All receptors derive from a human donor in good health.

For this clone: One end of the junction fails to match germline, which may point to a read error. Other DNA sequences in this specimen translate into the identical CDR3. The rearrangement joins TRBV5-1 to TRBJ2-4; possible D gene TRBD1, 6 bases. Germline V gene data show CDR1 as SGHRS and CDR2 as YFSETQ. The CDR3 sequence is 14 residues long. CDR3 coding DNA: TGCGCCAGCAGCTTGGAGGGGGTGTGGGACATCCAGTACTTC. It translates to CASSLEGVWDIQYF. Filled out from reference TRBV5-1 and TRBJ2-4, the complete variable domain reads KAGVTQTPRYLIKTRGQQVTLSCSPISGHRSVSWYQQTPGQGLQFLFEYFSETQRNKGNFPGRFSGRQFSNSRSEMNVSTLELGDSALYLCASSLEGVWDIQYFGAGTRLSVL.

J is TRBJ2-3 and V is TRBV10-3; 10 bases are a match to TRBD1. The germline V gene has CDR1 ENHRY and CDR2 SYGVKD. Germline trimming cut 7 bases from V and 3 bases from J; bases unmatched to any gene: 4. This CDR3 comprises 14 residues. The CDR3 sequence is CAITGTGDTDTQYF. The CDR3 DNA is TGTGCCATCACAGGGACAGGGGATACAGATACGCAGTATTTT.

The rearrangement joins TRBV5-8 to TRBJ1-5, with D maybe TRBD1 (6 bases). This CDR3 spans 15 amino acids. Germline lookup yields CDR1 SGHTS and CDR2 YDEGEE. V was trimmed by 3 bases and J by 6 bases, leaving 16 bases between them. DNA for the CDR3: TGTGCCAGCAGCTCCCTGGGGGGGGCGTCTCAGCCCCAGCATTTT. Translating gives CASSSLGGASQPQHF.

The chain employs TRBV30 and TRBJ2-1; D is ambiguous. The ends were cut back, 0 bases at V and 4 bases at J, with 10 bases in the middle. The CDR3 length is 14 residues. Per the germline V gene, CDR1 is GTSNPN and CDR2 is SVGIG (reference sequence). CDR3 loop: CAWSVESGYNEQFF. The CDR3 region has the DNA TGTGCCTGGAGTGTAGAGTCCGGTTACAATGAGCAGTTCTTC.

J is TRBJ1-5 and V is TRBV6-1; the D is unclear. V was cut by 4 bases and J by 9 bases, with 13 bases left in between. Germline V CDR1 and CDR2: MNHNS, SASEGT. This CDR3 contains 13 residues. The CDR3 coding sequence is TGTGCCAGCAGTGGAGATACGGAGAGGCCCCAGCATTTT. The encoded protein is CASSGDTERPQHF.

The chain employs TRBV6-6 and TRBJ2-5; 12 bases agree with TRBD2. Trimming at V came to 6 bases and at J to 9 bases, leaving 8 bases not matched to a gene. CDR3 length: 14 amino acids. CDR1 and CDR2 from the germline V gene are MNHNY and SVGAGI (reference sequence). The chain's CDR3 is CASSIRLAGAAQYF. The CDR3 DNA reads TGTGCCAGCAGCATACGACTAGCGGGGGCGGCCCAGTACTTC.

The V gene is TRBV28, the J gene TRBJ2-2; 11 positions match TRBD1. The CDR3 is made up of 16 amino acids. Losses at the gene ends were 6 bases for V and 7 bases for J; bases not matched to a gene: 10. Germline V lookup: CDR1 MDHEN, CDR2 SYDVKM. The CDR3 protein is CASRNGQGAVDGELFF. For the CDR3, the DNA is TGTGCCAGCAGAAACGGACAGGGGGCGGTAGACGGGGAGCTGTTTTTT.

The chain couples TRBV5-4 to TRBJ2-7, with D possibly matching TRBD1 (7 bases). Germline-derived CDR1 and CDR2 are SGHNT and YYREEE (reference sequence). This CDR3 is 13 amino acids long. V was trimmed by 2 bases and J by 5 bases, leaving 11 bases between them. The CDR3 DNA reads TGTGCCAGCAGCTTCGACAGGGAGGACGAGCAGTACTTC. This encodes CASSFDREDEQYF.

This clone has a single count. The chain joins TRBV7-8 to TRBJ1-1; D is uncertain. The CDR3 sequence is 11 residues long. Germline V CDR1 and CDR2: SGHVS, FQNEAQ. The germline V and J ends were trimmed by 5 bases and 5 bases, with 6 bases remaining between them. In DNA form, the CDR3 reads TGTGCCAGCAGCCCCCAGACTGAAGCTTTCTTT. Amino acids: CASSPQTEAFF.

The chain uses TRBV6-1 and TRBJ1-2, with 7 bases identical to TRBD1. Germline-derived CDR1 and CDR2 are MNHNS and SASEGT. Trimming removed 6 bases from V and 3 bases from J; junction bases left unmatched: 4. This CDR3 has 13 amino acids. In DNA form, the CDR3 reads TGTGCCAGCAGCTCCGGGACAGACTATGGCTACACCTTC. Translation: CASSSGTDYGYTF.

The chain uses TRBV20-1 and TRBJ1-1; tentative D call: TRBD1 (5 bases). V dropped 6 bases and J dropped 5 bases, with 7 bases sitting between them. Germline CDR1 DFQATT, CDR2 SNEGSKA (reference sequence). CDR3 size: 10 residues. CDR3 sequence (DNA): TGCAGTGCAGGGGTAACTGAAGCTTTCTTT. Translating gives CSAGVTEAFF.

The CDR3 loop reads CASSQATSAEQFF. The DNA for the CDR3 is TGTGCCAGCAGCCAAGCAACTAGCGCTGAGCAGTTCTTC. The chain carries TRBV4-2 and TRBJ2-1; 7 bases fit TRBD2. CDR1 is LGHNA and CDR2 is YNFKEQ in the germline V gene. The V and J ends lost 1 base and 9 bases, in that order; junction bases with no gene match: 3. The CDR3 totals 13 residues.

The chain links TRBV10-2 to TRBJ1-1; the D gene is possibly TRBD1 (6 bases). Trimming took 5 bases from V and 0 from J, leaving 16 bases between them. Per germline, CDR1 WSHSY and CDR2 SAAADI. This CDR3 has 16 amino acids. In DNA, the CDR3 is TGCGCCAGCAGTTCTACAGGGATGGGGATGAACACTGAAGCTTTCTTT. Protein sequence: CASSSTGMGMNTEAFF.

This clone is a singleton in its sample. This chain joins TRBV6-5 and TRBJ1-1, with TRBD1 matching 7 bases. The germline V gene has CDR1 MNHEY and CDR2 SVGAGI. The CDR3 is 15 residues long. V gave up 4 bases and J gave up 4 bases; unmatched junction bases: 9. CDR3 nucleotides: TGTGCCAGCAGTTCAGAGGGGGCTGGAATCACTGAAGCTTTCTTT. Protein: CASSSEGAGITEAFF.

This chain uses TRBV27 with TRBJ2-7; D gene ambiguous. This CDR3 has 13 amino acids. Looked up from germline, CDR1 is MNHEY and CDR2 is SMNVEV (reference sequence). With 2 bases removed from V and 1 base from J, the gap between germline ends came to 6 bases. CDR3 bases: TGTGCCAGCAGTTTAGAACGGTCCTACGAGCAGTACTTC. It codes for CASSLERSYEQYF.

The V call is TRBV30, the J call TRBJ1-1; no definite D call. The V and J ends lost 1 base and 3 bases respectively, with 6 bases between them. Germline V gene sequence: CDR1 GTSNPN, CDR2 SVGIG (reference sequence). CDR3 length: 12 amino acids. CDR3 region: CAWSAPYTEAFF. The CDR3 DNA reads as TGTGCCTGGAGTGCTCCCTACACTGAAGCTTTCTTT.

This clone showed up just once. The chain links TRBV5-5 to TRBJ1-4, with TRBD1 as a possible D gene (5 bases). Germline loops: CDR1 SGHKS, CDR2 YYEKEE (reference sequence). CDR3 length: 14 residues. V lost 0 bases to trimming and J lost 5 bases, with 8 bases between them. DNA of the CDR3: TGTGCCAGCAGCTTGGGACAGTTAAATGAAAAACTGTTTTTT. This codes for CASSLGQLNEKLFF.

In this sample, this clone turned up once. V usage is TRBV19 and J usage is TRBJ1-1; the match to TRBD1 covers 12 bases. The CDR3 covers 17 residues. The ends lost 6 bases at V and 3 bases at J; junction bases unmatched: 11. Per the germline V gene, CDR1 is LNHDA and CDR2 is SQIVND (reference sequence). CDR3 nucleotides: TGTGCCAGTAGCGATTCCGGGACAGGGGGCTATGACACTGAAGCTTTCTTT. Translation gives CASSDSGTGGYDTEAFF. Together with reference TRBV19 and TRBJ1-1, the CDR3 gives the full variable domain: DGGITQSPKYLFRKEGQNVTLSCEQNLNHDAMYWYRQDPGQGLRLIYYSQIVNDFQKGDIAEGYSVSREKKESFPLTVTSAQKNPTAFYLCASSDSGTGGYDTEAFFGQGTRLTVV.

Note on this clone: Germline and junction disagree at one end, which may indicate a read error. The chain recombines TRBV6-1 with TRBJ1-1; perhaps TRBD1 as D (6 bases). The CDR3 spans 10 residues. Germline V gene sequence: CDR1 MNHNS, CDR2 SASEGT. The CDR3 DNA reads TGTGCCAGCAGTGAAGTCGGGACATCCTTT. Residues: CASSEVGTSF.